These 4 T cell receptor beta chains were all obtained from the same sample, sequenced in a study of blood T cell repertoires in COVID-19. Measured with immunoSEQ multiplex PCR; TCRdb has only the in-frame clones, and not every one. Of 200,000 to 300,000 clones listed, more than 75% are singletons. The sample taken for sequencing was peripheral blood. The source is a woman between 55 and 75 years old who had recovered from COVID-19.

This chain uses TRBV19 with TRBJ1-2, with D tentatively TRBD1 (6 bases). Per the germline V gene, CDR1 is LNHDA and CDR2 is SQIVND (reference sequence). The CDR3 is 15 amino acids. The V end was cut by 5 bases, the J end by 2 bases, with 15 bases between. The CDR3 sequence is CASSFVGTKNYGYTF. The CDR3 DNA reads as TGTGCCAGTAGTTTCGTTGGGACAAAAAACTATGGCTACACCTTC.

The chain joins TRBV11-2 to TRBJ1-6, with D unresolved. V was pared by 6 bases and J by 9 bases, with 15 bases between. The germline V gene encodes CDR1 SGHAT and CDR2 FQNNGV. The CDR3 runs to 14 residues. The CDR3 coding sequence is TGTGCCAGCAGTAGGACTCCTGTCAGTTCACCCCTCCACTTT. The encoded protein is CASSRTPVSSPLHF.

This clone was seen a single time. The DNA for the CDR3 is TGTGCCAGTCGGGACAGGGGGACGTACGAGCAGTACTTC. Translation gives CASRDRGTYEQYF. This chain connects TRBV19 to TRBJ2-7; 11 nucleotides align to TRBD1. In germline, CDR1 is LNHDA, CDR2 SQIVND (reference sequence). The CDR3 length is 13 residues. V lost 8 bases and J lost 4; bases outside the gene matches: 4. Full variable domain (missing parts from reference TRBV19 and TRBJ2-7): DGGITQSPKYLFRKEGQNVTLSCEQNLNHDAMYWYRQDPGQGLRLIYYSQIVNDFQKGDIAEGYSVSREKKESFPLTVTSAQKNPTAFYLCASRDRGTYEQYFGPGTRLTVT.

The gene calls are TRBV28 and TRBJ1-1; a possible D gene is TRBD1 (6 bases). The CDR3 spans 13 residues. Trimming removed 11 bases at V and 6 bases at J, with 19 bases between. Germline V gene lookup returns CDR1 MDHEN and CDR2 SYDVKM. The CDR3 reads CAGLAGGGSEAFF. The DNA of the CDR3 is TGTGCCGGATTGGCGGGGGGCGGATCTGAAGCTTTCTTT. Using reference TRBV28 and TRBJ1-1 for the parts outside the CDR3, the full variable domain is DVKVTQSSRYLVKRTGEKVFLECVQDMDHENMFWYRQDPGLGLRLIYFSYDVKMKEKGDIPEGYSVSREKKERFSLILESASTNQTSMYLCAGLAGGGSEAFFGQGTRLTVV.